These 28 T cell receptor beta chains came from one sample sequenced in a study of blood T cell repertoires in COVID-19. Only in-frame clones appear in the TCRdb table, and some are missing; sequencing was by immunoSEQ multiplex PCR. This sample carries a few hundred thousand clones, about 87% of them seen once, and the ten largest clones take about 1.2%. The sequenced material came from PBMCs or T cells enriched from blood (not recorded which). The source is a man aged 30 to 45 who had recovered from COVID-19.

The chain has TRBV28 and TRBJ1-2; D unresolved. The CDR3 is 16 amino acids. Germline V gene lookup returns CDR1 MDHEN and CDR2 SYDVKM. Between the trimmed V and J ends, which lost 0 bases and 5 bases, there was a span of 16 bases. This CDR3 is CASSLWGGQQVYGYTF. CDR3 nucleotide sequence: TGTGCCAGCAGTTTATGGGGCGGGCAGCAAGTATATGGCTACACCTTC.

This chain links TRBV7-8 with TRBJ1-2, with 9 bases matching TRBD1. This CDR3 contains 16 residues. Trimming at V came to 2 bases and at J to 0 bases, leaving 4 bases not matched to a gene. Germline V gives CDR1 SGHVS, CDR2 FQNEAQ. CDR3 nucleotide sequence: TGTGCCAGCAGCTTAACCCGGGACAGGGCTAACTATGGCTACACCTTC. This codes for CASSLTRDRANYGYTF.

The chain combines TRBV3-1 (or the pseudogene TRBV3-2) with TRBJ2-2; D possibly corresponds to TRBD1 (6 bases). V lost 1 base and J lost 5, with 14 bases in between. The CDR3 consists of 16 residues. Germline V CDR1 and CDR2: LGHDT, YNNKEL (reference sequence). In DNA form, the CDR3 reads TGTGCCAGCAGCCAAGGGGTACAGGGTAATACCGGGGAGCTGTTTTTT. It is translated as CASSQGVQGNTGELFF.

The table lists this clone with a count of one. The V call is TRBV28, the J call TRBJ1-5; weak D call: TRBD1 (5 bases). The V and J ends lost 7 bases and 2 bases respectively, with 15 bases between them. The CDR3 spans 15 residues. CDR1 is MDHEN, CDR2 SYDVKM, per germline. Here the CDR3 reads CASTSGGLGNQPQHF. CDR3 bases: TGTGCCAGCACCTCCGGGGGATTGGGCAATCAGCCCCAGCATTTT.

This clone appeared a single time. V gene TRBV7-8 combines with J gene TRBJ2-2, with 7 bases matching TRBD2. In germline, CDR1 is SGHVS, CDR2 FQNEAQ. The V and J ends lost 0 bases and 7 bases, in that order; junction bases with no gene match: 8. This CDR3 region has 16 residues. The CDR3 nucleotides read TGTGCCAGCAGCTTAGCCGCCACTAGCGCCGTCGGGGAGCTGTTTTTT. Translated: CASSLAATSAVGELFF.

The gene calls are TRBV4-2 and TRBJ2-3; 9 positions agree with TRBD1. V was clipped by 1 base and J by 2 bases; unmatched bases: 7. The CDR3 covers 17 residues. Germline values: CDR1 LGHNA, CDR2 YNFKEQ. This CDR3 is CASSQVLGQGLTDTQYF. CDR3 bases: TGTGCCAGCAGCCAAGTTCTTGGACAGGGGCTCACAGATACGCAGTATTTT.

The chain combines TRBV7-8 with TRBJ1-2; D is uncertain. This CDR3 has 18 amino acids. V dropped 1 base and J dropped 5 bases, with 23 bases sitting between them. Germline V gene sequence: CDR1 SGHVS, CDR2 FQNEAQ. CDR3: CASSLVVLPSHGVYGYTF. The CDR3 DNA reads as TGTGCCAGCAGCTTAGTCGTTCTCCCGTCTCACGGGGTTTATGGCTACACCTTC.

This clone turned up a few times. CDR3 in amino acids: CASSHRAGLTDTQYF. The CDR3 region has the DNA TGTGCCAGCAGCCACAGAGCGGGGCTCACAGATACGCAGTATTTT. This rearrangement joins TRBV14 to TRBJ2-3, with TRBD2 matching 7 bases. Trimming took 3 bases from V and 2 from J; bases not matched to a gene: 5. CDR1 and CDR2 (germline): SGHDN, FVKESK. This CDR3 contains 15 residues.

This clone was detected only a few times. The chain couples TRBV7-9 to TRBJ2-7; 7 bases align to TRBD1. Unmatched junction bases numbered 8, after V lost 6 bases and J lost 6 bases. From germline, CDR1 is SEHNR and CDR2 FQNEAQ (reference sequence). The CDR3 length is 13 residues. CDR3 in DNA: TGTGCCAGCAGGACTATGACAGGGATCGAGCAGTACTTC. It codes for CASRTMTGIEQYF. Full variable domain (outside the CDR3, taken from reference TRBV7-9 and TRBJ2-7): DTGVSQNPRHKITKRGQNVTFRCDPISEHNRLYWYRQTLGQGPEFLTYFQNEAQLEKSRLLSDRFSAERPKGSFSTLEIQRTEQGDSAMYLCASRTMTGIEQYFGPGTRLTVT.

This clone was seen only a few times. This chain joins TRBV5-8 and TRBJ1-1; D gene ambiguous. Germline CDR1 and CDR2: SGHTS and YDEGEE. Trimming removed 4 bases at V and 1 base at J, with 8 bases between. The CDR3 has 13 residues. This CDR3 is CASSADWNTEAFF. The CDR3 coding sequence is TGTGCCAGCAGCGCAGACTGGAACACTGAAGCTTTCTTT.

This clone was counted between two and nine times. V usage is TRBV10-3 and J usage is TRBJ2-1, with TRBD1 identical over 9 bases. The CDR3 spans 16 residues. V lost 4 bases, J lost 5 bases, and 9 bases stayed unmatched. Germline-derived CDR1 and CDR2 are ENHRY and SYGVKD. The CDR3 coding sequence is TGTGCCATCAGTGGTCCGACAGGGGGATCCGACAATGAGCAGTTCTTC. Its translation: CAISGPTGGSDNEQFF.

The genes are TRBV3-1 (or the pseudogene TRBV3-2) and TRBJ2-2; unclear D gene. This CDR3 has 17 residues. The germline V and J ends were trimmed by 0 bases and 4 bases, with 15 bases remaining between them. Germline CDR1 and CDR2: LGHDT and YNNKEL (reference sequence). CDR3 protein: CASSQDSSAGATGELFF. DNA of the CDR3: TGTGCCAGCAGCCAAGATAGTTCGGCAGGTGCCACCGGGGAGCTGTTTTTT.

This clone appeared a single time. The chain has TRBV7-2 and TRBJ2-5; no reliable D call. Looked up from germline, CDR1 is SGHTA and CDR2 is FQGNSA. CDR3 length: 12 amino acids. V lost 5 bases and J 2 bases, leaving 6 bases between the germline ends. This CDR3 is CASSARQETQYF. The CDR3, as DNA: TGTGCCAGCAGCGCCAGGCAAGAGACCCAGTACTTC.

Regarding this clone: This sample includes further DNA sequences coding for the same CDR3. The V call is TRBV6-5, the J call TRBJ1-1; no clear D gene. The V and J ends lost 6 bases and 0 bases respectively, with 5 bases between them. The CDR3 is 12 residues long. Germline assignment: CDR1 MNHEY and CDR2 SVGAGI. The DNA of the CDR3 is TGTGCCAGCAGAAACATGAACACTGAAGCTTTCTTT. Residues: CASRNMNTEAFF.

This rearrangement joins TRBV9 to TRBJ1-3; unclear D gene. CDR3 length: 14 residues. V lost 0 bases and J lost 4, with 8 bases in between. Germline loops: CDR1 SGDLS, CDR2 YYNGEE. CDR3 region: CASSVEQKGNTIYF. The DNA for the CDR3 is TGTGCCAGCAGCGTAGAACAAAAAGGAAACACCATATATTTT.

The V gene is TRBV6-2 or TRBV6-3, the J gene TRBJ2-1; 14 positions match TRBD2. From germline, CDR1 is MNHEY and CDR2 SVGEGT. The CDR3 length is 19 residues. V was pared by 2 bases and J by 6 bases, with 12 bases of the junction left unmatched. The CDR3 region is CASSYPRLAGGPTFNEQFF. The CDR3 DNA reads TGTGCCAGCAGTTACCCCAGACTAGCGGGAGGGCCGACTTTCAATGAGCAGTTCTTC.

This clone is termed medium-sized. The rearrangement joins TRBV7-2 to TRBJ1-1; 10 bases map to TRBD1. Unmatched junction bases numbered 10, after V lost 1 base and J lost 5 bases. The CDR3 covers 17 residues. Germline assignment: CDR1 SGHTA and CDR2 FQGNSA. DNA of the CDR3: TGTGCCAGCAGCTTAGGGGGGGACAGGGGTTTTAGGACTGAAGCTTTCTTT. Translated, it gives CASSLGGDRGFRTEAFF.

This chain joins TRBV15 and TRBJ2-3, with 10 bases identical to TRBD2. The CDR3 runs 19 residues. V dropped 3 bases and J dropped 0; count of bases not matched to a gene: 12. Germline assignment: CDR1 LNHNV and CDR2 YYDKDF (reference sequence). The chain's CDR3 is CATSRTVSGRPNSTDTQYF. The CDR3 bases are TGTGCCACCAGCAGGACCGTTAGCGGGAGGCCGAATAGCACAGATACGCAGTATTTT.

The gene calls are TRBV6-2 or TRBV6-3 and TRBJ1-5, with a possible D match to TRBD1 (5 bases). V was trimmed by 2 bases and J by 3 bases, leaving 11 bases between them. The CDR3 runs to 15 residues. Looked up from germline, CDR1 is MNHEY and CDR2 is SVGEGT. CDR3 sequence (DNA): TGTGCCAGCAGTTACCAGGGCGCCTCCAATCAGCCCCAGCATTTT. It specifies CASSYQGASNQPQHF.

The rearrangement joins TRBV3-1 (or the pseudogene TRBV3-2) to TRBJ2-3; tentatively, D is TRBD2 (5 bases). This CDR3 region has 16 residues. Looked up from germline, CDR1 is LGHDT and CDR2 is YNNKEL (reference sequence). V lost 1 base, J lost 2 bases, and 13 bases lay in between. CDR3 in DNA: TGTGCCAGCAGCCAAGGGACTCCGACTCCCACAGATACGCAGTATTTT. Its protein is CASSQGTPTPTDTQYF.

The J gene is TRBJ2-5, the V gene TRBV5-1; 10 bases are shared with TRBD1. Trimming at V came to 3 bases and at J to 3 bases, leaving 8 bases not matched to a gene. This CDR3 has 16 amino acids. Germline V gives CDR1 SGHRS, CDR2 YFSETQ. In nucleotides, the CDR3 is TGCGCCAGCAGCTGGGTGACAGGGGGCTTTGAAGAGACCCAGTACTTC. Its translation: CASSWVTGGFEETQYF.

The CDR3 nucleotides read TGTGCCAGCAGCAAGGGGCTAGCGGGGGGCTACAATGAGCAGTTCTTC. Translation: CASSKGLAGGYNEQFF. The V gene is TRBV5-4, the J gene TRBJ2-1; 11 positions agree with TRBD2. With V trimmed by 4 bases and J by 3 bases, 6 bases remained unmatched. The germline V gene encodes CDR1 SGHNT and CDR2 YYREEE (reference sequence). The CDR3 extends over 16 amino acids.

The chain joins TRBV7-2 to TRBJ2-7; 11 bases map to TRBD2. Germline lookup yields CDR1 SGHTA and CDR2 FQGNSA. This CDR3 comprises 15 residues. Trimming cost V 3 bases and J 5 bases; bases outside gene matches: 6. CDR3 in amino acids: CASSFTSGGPDEQYF. CDR3 nucleotides: TGTGCCAGCAGCTTTACTAGCGGGGGTCCCGACGAGCAGTACTTC.

A single count supports this clone. The chain couples TRBV6-5 to TRBJ1-6, with TRBD1 as a possible D gene (6 bases). Germline assignment: CDR1 MNHEY and CDR2 SVGAGI. The V and J ends lost 2 bases and 8 bases respectively, with 13 bases between them. This CDR3 has 15 residues. The CDR3 DNA follows: TGTGCCAGCAGTTACCTCGTGGCAGGGGATTCACCCCTCCACTTT. Its translation is CASSYLVAGDSPLHF.

The CDR3 coding sequence is TGTGCCAGCAGCTACAGGGGCCCCTACGAGCAGTACTTC. Translating it yields CASSYRGPYEQYF. The chain has TRBV2 and TRBJ2-7; 7 bases align to TRBD1. CDR1 is SNHLY, CDR2 FYNNEI, per germline. The CDR3 loop spans 13 amino acids. Trimming cost V 6 bases and J 2 bases; bases outside gene matches: 4. Complete variable domain (other parts from reference TRBV2 and TRBJ2-7): EPEVTQTPSHQVTQMGQEVILRCVPISNHLYFYWYRQILGQKVEFLVSFYNNEISEKSEIFDDQFSVERPDGSNFTLKIRSTKLEDSAMYFCASSYRGPYEQYFGPGTRLTVT.

The genes are TRBV6-5 and TRBJ2-5; 8 nucleotides agree with TRBD2. V lost 2 bases to trimming and J lost 4 bases; unmatched junction nucleotides: 3. CDR3 size: 14 residues. Germline assignment: CDR1 MNHEY and CDR2 SVGAGI. CDR3 region: CASSYSGSSETQYF. Written as DNA, the CDR3 is TGTGCCAGCAGTTACAGCGGGAGTTCAGAGACCCAGTACTTC.

CDR3 nucleotides: TGTGCCAGTAGTATAGGGGACACGGTTAATTCACCCCTCCACTTT. Translated: CASSIGDTVNSPLHF. The chain links TRBV19 to TRBJ1-6; D is possibly TRBD1 (6 bases). The ends were cut back, 1 base at V and 6 bases at J, with 10 bases in the middle. Germline lookup yields CDR1 LNHDA and CDR2 SQIVND (reference sequence). The CDR3 totals 15 residues.

This clone came up once. The V and J genes are TRBV19 and TRBJ1-1, with D possibly being TRBD1 (6 bases). V lost 1 base, J lost 2 bases, and 14 bases lay in between. The CDR3 has 16 amino acids. The germline gives CDR1 LNHDA, CDR2 SQIVND (reference sequence). CDR3: CASSIVGGQFNTEAFF. The CDR3 DNA sequence: TGTGCCAGTAGTATAGTTGGAGGACAGTTCAACACTGAAGCTTTCTTT.